This is a list of T cell receptor beta chains from one sample in a study of T cell repertoires in cytomegalovirus infection. TCRdb reprocessed the reads via MiXCR and lists one record per CDR3 protein. The sample records about 400,000 distinct CDR3 sequences, over 15% being singletons. Sequenced material: PBMCs. These TCRs come from a human donor in good health (CMV status not recorded). Some clones in this sample may be carry-over from other donors' samples. Each CDR3 is given with its conserved first and last residue. The order of the fields is clone size, CDR3 length, V gene, D gene, J gene, CDR3 DNA, CDR3 protein. The D gene is left open where the match is weak. Only some rows state a clone size, as once, few, many or a class for expanded clones.

-	12	TRBV7-9	-	TRBJ1-2	TGTGCCAGCAGCTTAGCGGATTATGGCTACACCTTC	CASSLADYGYTF
-	15	TRBV7-2	-	TRBJ2-5	TGTGCCAGCAGCGAAGGGGGGGGGTACCAAGAGACCCAGTACTTC	CASSEGGGYQETQYF
many	12	TRBV29-1	TRBD2	TRBJ2-3	TGCAGCGGACTAGCCCTCACAGATACGCAGTATTTT	CSGLALTDTQYF
many	16	TRBV27	-	TRBJ1-5	TGTGCCAGCAGAGCATACGGACGGGATAGCAATCAGCCCCAGCATTTT	CASRAYGRDSNQPQHF
once	14	TRBV19	TRBD1	TRBJ1-5	TGTGCCAGTACCCCCGACAGGGGAAATCAGCCCCAGCATTTT	CASTPDRGNQPQHF
-	13	TRBV10-3	TRBD1	TRBJ1-1	TGTGCCACCACAGGGGGCCCGAACACTGAAGCTTTCTTT	CATTGGPNTEAFF
-	14	TRBV6-2/TRBV6-3	TRBD2	TRBJ2-3	TGTGCCAGCGCCCCGGGACTAGCGTTCGATACGCAGTATTTT	CASAPGLAFDTQYF
-	18	TRBV18	TRBD2	TRBJ2-3	TGTGCCAGCTCACAACTGCACCCCGCGGGGGAAGGCACAGATACGCAGTATTTT	CASSQLHPAGEGTDTQYF
few	16	TRBV28	-	TRBJ1-5	TGTGCCAGCTCACGGGGCAGGTTGGCAGTAGGCCAGCCCCAGCATTTT	CASSRGRLAVGQPQHF
few	15	TRBV11-2	-	TRBJ1-4	TGTGCCAGCAGCCTCAGGACCGCAACTAATGAAAAACTGTTTTTT	CASSLRTATNEKLFF
many	13	TRBV7-2	-	TRBJ2-7	TGTGCCAGCAGATGGGGCATAGCCAACGAGCAGTACTTC	CASRWGIANEQYF
-	13	TRBV29-1	-	TRBJ1-1	TGCAGCGTTGTGCCTCGGATGAACACTGAAGCTTTCTTT	CSVVPRMNTEAFF
few	15	TRBV20-1	TRBD2	TRBJ2-5	TGCAGTGCCCTACCTGGCGGGAGGGCCCAAGAGACCCAGTACTTC	CSALPGGRAQETQYF
few	13	TRBV7-9	-	TRBJ2-7	TGTGCCAGCAGCCTTAGCGGAATGGGCGAGCAGTACTTC	CASSLSGMGEQYF
few	13	TRBV7-2	-	TRBJ2-1	TGTGCCAGCAGTGACTGGGACTCCAATGAGCAGTTCTTC	CASSDWDSNEQFF
many	15	TRBV7-2	TRBD1	TRBJ1-3	TGTGCCAGCAGCTTAACAGGGGGCATAGGAAACACCATATATTTT	CASSLTGGIGNTIYF
few	15	TRBV19	-	TRBJ1-3	TGTGCCAGTAGCCTCCCCCATTCCTCTGGAAACACCATATATTTT	CASSLPHSSGNTIYF
-	12	TRBV20-1	TRBD1	TRBJ2-5	TGCAGCGCCGACAGGGACCAAGAGACCCAGTACTTC	CSADRDQETQYF